These 29 T cell receptor beta chains were sequenced from one sample in a study of blood T cells in healthy people across ages. A second PCR, run for about 7 to 11 cycles, used a sample-barcoded 5' primer plus a J-beta primer mix. TCRdb fed the 5' RACE reads into MiXCR, producing one record per CDR3 protein. Of roughly 1,700,000 distinct CDR3 sequences in the sample, roughly 30% were seen once. Material: blood. The origin of the receptors is a woman aged 25 to 39 in good health.

To note about this clonotype: One end of the junction varies from germline; a read error may be responsible. The rearrangement joins TRBV5-1 to TRBJ2-5; the match to TRBD2 covers 8 bases. This CDR3 is built from 15 residues. CDR1 is SGHRS, CDR2 YFSETQ, per germline. The CDR3 DNA reads TGCACCAGCAGCCAACTAGCGGTTGCGCAAGAGACCCAGTACTTC. Amino acid sequence: CTSSQLAVAQETQYF. Full variable domain (remainder filled in from reference TRBV5-1 and TRBJ2-5): KAGVTQTPRYLIKTRGQQVTLSCSPISGHRSVSWYQQTPGQGLQFLFEYFSETQRNKGNFPGRFSGRQFSNSRSEMNVSTLELGDSALYLCTSSQLAVAQETQYFGPGTRLLVL.

V is TRBV20-1 and J is TRBJ2-1; TRBD2 matches at 10 bases. The ends lost 5 bases at V and 4 bases at J; junction bases unmatched: 5. This CDR3 is built from 14 residues. Germline CDR1 and CDR2: DFQATT and SNEGSKA (reference sequence). The CDR3 reads CSAGPSGGYNEQFF. The CDR3 DNA sequence: TGCAGTGCTGGACCTAGCGGGGGATACAATGAGCAGTTCTTC.

This clonotype was detected only a few times. This chain joins TRBV7-2 and TRBJ1-2, with a weak D call TRBD1 (6 bases). Germline CDR1 and CDR2: SGHTA and FQGNSA. Trimming took off 5 bases at V and 1 base at J, with 17 bases between the two ends. This CDR3 has 16 residues. The CDR3 reads CASSAQQGVLNYGYTF. CDR3 in DNA: TGTGCCAGCAGCGCACAACAGGGAGTTCTTAACTATGGCTACACCTTC.

A few counts support this clonotype. This chain links TRBV7-9 with TRBJ1-2; TRBD1 matches at 8 bases. The V gene's germline CDR1 is SEHNR and CDR2 FQNEAQ (reference sequence). This CDR3 is built from 15 residues. V lost 7 bases to trimming and J lost 5 bases; unmatched junction nucleotides: 12. CDR3 bases: TGTGCCAGCACCAGGACAGGGTTTATATCATATGGCTACACCTTC. Translated: CASTRTGFISYGYTF.

Points on this clonotype: An end of the junction does not agree with germline; a read error may underlie this. The chain recombines TRBV6-1 with TRBJ2-1; possible D gene TRBD1, 6 bases. The CDR3 runs to 14 residues. Germline assignment: CDR1 MNHNS and CDR2 SASEGT. The DNA of the CDR3 is TGCGCCAGCATTTCTTCGGACAGAGCCTACGAGCAGTTCTTC. Protein sequence: CASISSDRAYEQFF.

This chain connects TRBV29-1 to TRBJ2-7, with 7 bases lining up with TRBD2. Germline V gene lookup returns CDR1 SQVTM and CDR2 ANQGSEA. V gave up 2 bases and J gave up 0 bases; unmatched junction bases: 7. The length of the CDR3 is 15 residues. In DNA form, the CDR3 reads TGCAGCGTTGAAAAGGGGCGGGGGAGCTCCTACGAGCAGTACTTC. This sequence encodes CSVEKGRGSSYEQYF.

This clonotype was counted a few times. The J gene is TRBJ2-7, the V gene TRBV5-5, with D perhaps matching TRBD1 (6 bases). V was shortened by 0 bases and J by 6 bases, with 13 bases between the two germline ends. CDR3 length: 14 amino acids. CDR1 is SGHKS and CDR2 is YYEKEE in the germline V gene (reference sequence). In nucleotides, the CDR3 is TGTGCCAGCAGCTTGGTTACAGGGATAGTCGAGCAGTACTTC. Translating gives CASSLVTGIVEQYF.

The J gene is TRBJ2-5, the V gene TRBV29-1; TRBD2 matches 12 bases. The V gene end was trimmed by 6 bases and the J gene end by 5 bases; junction bases not matched to a gene: 7. The CDR3 is 14 amino acids. Germline V lookup: CDR1 SQVTM, CDR2 ANQGSEA. This CDR3 reads CSVPLAGGGETQYF. The CDR3 DNA sequence: TGCAGCGTACCACTAGCGGGAGGTGGGGAGACCCAGTACTTC.

This sequence joins TRBV28 and TRBJ1-2, with 8 bases fitting TRBD1. V trimming: 7 bases; J trimming: 5 bases; junction bases outside the gene matches: 9. CDR1 is MDHEN, CDR2 SYDVKM, per germline. This CDR3 spans 14 amino acids. This CDR3 reads CASTSQGGRYGYTF. The CDR3 DNA follows: TGTGCCAGCACTTCACAGGGGGGGCGGTATGGCTACACCTTC.

This clonotype was observed a few times. The V gene is TRBV27, the J gene TRBJ2-3, with D perhaps TRBD2 (5 bases). The CDR3 runs 18 residues. V shed 3 bases and J shed 2 bases, with 21 bases lying between them. Germline V gene data show CDR1 as MNHEY and CDR2 as SMNVEV (reference sequence). CDR3 sequence (DNA): TGTGCCAGCAGTTTGACTATAAGTCCGTTCGGCTTCACAGATACGCAGTATTTT. It is translated as CASSLTISPFGFTDTQYF.

The V gene is TRBV6-5, the J gene TRBJ1-1, with 9 nucleotides matching TRBD1. Trimming at V came to 1 base and at J to 4 bases, leaving 16 bases not matched to a gene. The CDR3 runs to 19 residues. Germline-derived CDR1 and CDR2 are MNHEY and SVGAGI. This CDR3 is CASSYLETITGGRSTEAFF. CDR3 DNA sequence: TGTGCCAGCAGTTACTTAGAAACGATAACAGGGGGCAGGTCCACTGAAGCTTTCTTT.

This clonotype was counted ten times or more. This chain connects TRBV2 to TRBJ2-7; a weak D match, TRBD1 (6 bases). The V end was cut by 3 bases, the J end by 5 bases, with 14 bases between. Germline CDR1 and CDR2: SNHLY and FYNNEI. This CDR3 spans 14 amino acids. The CDR3 sequence is CASSDAYRVNEQYF. The CDR3 DNA sequence: TGTGCCAGCAGTGATGCTTACAGGGTAAACGAGCAGTACTTC.

This clonotype occurred a few times. V and J are TRBV5-6 and TRBJ1-2, with 7 bases aligning to TRBD1. This CDR3 is built from 14 residues. The trim removed 4 bases at V and 10 bases at J, leaving 13 bases unmatched. The V gene's germline CDR1 is SGHDT and CDR2 YYEEEE. This chain's CDR3 is CASSLGQQGLAYTF. The CDR3 DNA reads as TGTGCCAGCAGCCTGGGACAGCAAGGTTTGGCCTACACCTTC.

V and J are TRBV7-9 and TRBJ1-2, with 8 bases identical to TRBD1. The V and J ends lost 5 bases and 8 bases, in that order; junction bases with no gene match: 13. The CDR3 consists of 15 residues. Germline assignment: CDR1 SEHNR and CDR2 FQNEAQ (reference sequence). CDR3 loop: CASSPIQYRGEGYTF. CDR3 nucleotide sequence: TGTGCCAGCAGCCCCATACAATACAGGGGGGAAGGCTACACCTTC.

There are a few counts of this clonotype. J is TRBJ1-6 and V is TRBV12-3 or TRBV12-4, with D possibly TRBD1 on 5 matching bases. The V gene lost 0 bases and the J gene lost 8 bases, with 17 bases spanning the gap. There are 17 residues in the CDR3. CDR3 loop: CASSLARLRDGYSPLHF. CDR3 DNA sequence: TGTGCCAGCAGTTTAGCGCGGTTACGGGACGGCTATTCACCCCTCCACTTT.

This chain uses TRBV10-3 with TRBJ1-2; tentatively, D is TRBD1 (5 bases). V shed 2 bases and J shed 6 bases, with 13 bases lying between them. The CDR3 runs 14 residues. Germline CDR1 is ENHRY and CDR2 is SYGVKD. The CDR3 sequence is CAISELATEDGYTF. In nucleotides, the CDR3 is TGTGCCATCAGTGAGCTTGCGACAGAGGATGGCTACACCTTC.

The chain employs TRBV20-1 and TRBJ2-7; D remains unclear. Germline lookup yields CDR1 DFQATT and CDR2 SNEGSKA (reference sequence). V dropped 1 base and J dropped 2 bases, with 12 bases sitting between them. CDR3 length: 14 amino acids. In DNA form, the CDR3 reads TGCAGTGCTAGAGGGGTGGCGGCAGCCTACGAGCAGTACTTC. Its translation is CSARGVAAAYEQYF.

This clonotype appeared a few times. The chain recombines TRBV11-2 with TRBJ2-1; 11 bases match TRBD1. CDR3 length: 14 amino acids. V dropped 3 bases and J dropped 8; count of bases not matched to a gene: 3. Germline V lookup: CDR1 SGHAT, CDR2 FQNNGV. CDR3 sequence (DNA): TGTGCCAGCAGCTTGGGACAGGGGGTCGATGAGCAGTTCTTC. It yields the protein CASSLGQGVDEQFF. The full variable domain, its missing parts supplied by reference TRBV11-2 and TRBJ2-1, is EAGVAQSPRYKIIEKRQSVAFWCNPISGHATLYWYQQILGQGPKLLIQFQNNGVVDDSQLPKDRFSAERLKGVDSTLKIQPAKLEDSAVYLCASSLGQGVDEQFFGPGTRLTVL.

As concerns this clonotype: A clone one base away is much larger, so this may be a read error. V is TRBV24-1 and J is TRBJ2-1, with D possibly TRBD2 on 5 matching bases. The end of the DNA is better explained by TRBJ2-7, so the J call may be wrong. The length of the CDR3 is 15 residues. Germline V gene lookup returns CDR1 KGHDR and CDR2 SFDVKD. Here the CDR3 reads CATSDGDSSYNEQYF. For the CDR3, the DNA is TGTGCCACCAGTGACGGGGATAGCTCCTACAATGAGCAGTACTTC.

In its sample, this clonotype was seen many times. This sequence joins TRBV7-2 and TRBJ2-3, with 8 bases identical to TRBD2. The V segment lost 2 bases and the J segment 2 bases; nucleotides outside the gene matches: 6. The CDR3 covers 16 residues. CDR1 is SGHTA, CDR2 FQGNSA, per germline. The CDR3: CASSLRAAGVTDTQYF. The DNA of the CDR3 is TGTGCCAGCAGCTTAAGGGCAGCGGGGGTCACAGATACGCAGTATTTT.

This clonotype was detected a few times. The chain uses TRBV6-7 and TRBJ1-2, with TRBD1 as a possible D gene (5 bases). TRBV6-7 is an open reading frame whose function is uncertain. The CDR3 is made up of 10 amino acids. Trimming took 11 bases from V and 6 from J, leaving 10 bases between them. This CDR3 is CAGGGDGYTF. Written as DNA, the CDR3 is TGTGCCGGCGGGGGTGATGGCTACACCTTC.

This clonotype was seen only a few times. The chain is built from TRBV14 and TRBJ2-5; D possibly corresponds to TRBD2 (6 bases). The CDR3 loop spans 14 amino acids. Germline values: CDR1 SGHDN, CDR2 FVKESK. Trimming removed 5 bases at V and 3 bases at J, with 13 bases between. The CDR3 coding sequence is TGTGCCAGCAGCGGAGGGGCAGCAGAAGAGACCCAGTACTTC. Its protein is CASSGGAAEETQYF.

This clonotype was observed many times. The rearrangement links TRBV27 to TRBJ2-7, with 8 bases lining up with TRBD2. The CDR3 has 14 amino acids. The V gene end was trimmed by 3 bases and the J gene end by 2 bases; junction bases not matched to a gene: 3. Germline-derived CDR1 and CDR2 are MNHEY and SMNVEV (reference sequence). In nucleotides, the CDR3 is TGTGCCAGCAGTTTCCGGGGGGGAACCTACGAGCAGTACTTC. Translation gives CASSFRGGTYEQYF.

J is TRBJ2-7 and V is TRBV7-2, with 8 bases lining up with TRBD1. CDR1 is SGHTA and CDR2 is FQGNSA in the germline V gene. This CDR3 is built from 15 residues. The trim removed 5 bases at V and 7 bases at J, leaving 13 bases unmatched. Here the CDR3 DNA reads TGTGCCAGCAGCCTCCGACAGGGGTTTATGAATGAGCAGTACTTC. As protein: CASSLRQGFMNEQYF. The full variable domain, its missing parts supplied by reference TRBV7-2 and TRBJ2-7, is GAGVSQSPSNKVTEKGKDVELRCDPISGHTALYWYRQSLGQGLEFLIYFQGNSAPDKSGLPSDRFSAERTGGSVSTLTIQRTQQEDSAVYLCASSLRQGFMNEQYFGPGTRLTVT.

The chain couples TRBV19 to TRBJ1-2, with TRBD1 identical over 7 bases. Germline V lookup: CDR1 LNHDA, CDR2 SQIVND (reference sequence). With V trimmed by 4 bases and J by 7 bases, 9 bases remained unmatched. The CDR3 is made up of 14 amino acids. CDR3 sequence reads: CASSSADRTIGYTF. CDR3 coding DNA: TGTGCCAGTAGTAGTGCGGACAGGACTATTGGCTACACCTTC.

As concerns this clonotype: At one boundary the junction diverges from the germline segment, which might be a read error. This chain uses TRBV11-2 with TRBJ2-4; no definite D call. The CDR3 sequence is 13 residues long. Germline V lookup: CDR1 SGHAT, CDR2 FQNNGV. The CDR3 sequence is CAGSLGPDGEQYF. The CDR3 bases are TGTGCCGGCAGCTTAGGGCCCGACGGAGAGCAGTACTTC.

On this clonotype: Germline is not matched at one junction end, which may reflect a read error. The chain carries TRBV5-1 and TRBJ2-2, with D perhaps TRBD2 (5 bases). The CDR3 length is 14 residues. CDR1 and CDR2 from the germline V gene are SGHRS and YFSETQ. The DNA of the CDR3 is TGCGCCAGCAGCTTGCGCGGAGACACCGGGGAGCGGTTTTTT. Protein sequence: CASSLRGDTGERFF.

This clonotype showed up just a few times. This chain joins TRBV29-1 and TRBJ2-4; D is unresolved. Per germline, CDR1 SQVTM and CDR2 ANQGSEA. This CDR3 spans 18 amino acids. V gave up 7 bases and J gave up 0 bases, with 25 bases separating them. The CDR3 loop is CSAGVGSRIPLAKNIQYF. The DNA of the CDR3 is TGCAGCGCTGGCGTGGGCAGCCGAATACCTCTAGCCAAAAACATTCAGTACTTC.

This chain links TRBV6-5 with TRBJ2-3, with 8 bases lining up with TRBD2. This CDR3 has 14 amino acids. Losses at the gene ends were 4 bases for V and 6 bases for J; bases not matched to a gene: 6. Germline V CDR1 and CDR2: MNHEY, SVGAGI. The CDR3 spells CASSFRGGMDTQYF. CDR3 sequence (DNA): TGTGCCAGCAGTTTCCGGGGGGGAATGGATACGCAGTATTTT.